This entry concerns a single T cell receptor beta chain. This clone was detected only a few times. What this receptor recognizes is not known. Base qualities are not provided; no much larger clone lies one nucleotide away. The donors were healthy, HIV-negative adults with no recently reported acute infections or vaccinations. All donors were Caucasian adults living in Nashville, Tennessee, USA. CD4+ T cells were enriched by magnetic negative selection; naive cells were then positively selected on CD45RA, and the negative fraction formed the memory subset. Blood was collected by leukapheresis, and PBMCs were isolated by Ficoll-Histopaque density gradient centrifugation and then cryopreserved in liquid nitrogen vapor phase. Analytical flow cytometry was used to check the purity and quantity of every magnetically sorted T cell population. Genomic DNA was isolated from each sorted fraction and quantified by UV absorbance on a Nanodrop 2000c.

The sample comes from a study of shared clonotypes between healthy human individuals (dated by TCRdb to 2020 to 2021). Some background on the complete study: A couple of women and a few men aged 18 to 49 years were included in the cohort. For each donor, CD4 naive and CD4 memory were each given three plates, CD8 naive was given two plates, and CD8 memory was given one plate. The study deeply sequenced blood TCR repertoires of about 5 healthy adults to estimate repertoire size and the extent of clonotype sharing between individuals. Different laboratories and diverse techniques were used to prepare libraries and sequence TCR repertoires, to increase sequencing depth and limit assay-specific biases. Per donor, leukapheresis produced somewhere between about 0.9 and 9.5 billion PBMCs.

Using the deep immunoSEQ assay, multiplex PCR amplified TCR CDR3 regions from genomic DNA. Extracted genomic DNA from each cell subset was spread evenly across all wells of several immunoSEQ 96-well plates, with each plate serving as a replicate. Each replicate PCR for sorted subsets received around 200 ng genomic DNA, equal to about 29,000 T cell genomes. Purified libraries were quantified with a Qubit 3.0 fluorometer, sized on a Bioanalyzer 2100, and re-quantified with the KAPA Library Quantification kit. A separate single-read 150-cycle Illumina NextSeq 550 flow cell was used to sequence each immunoSEQ 96-well plate. On the study's bioinformatics: Because only junctional sequences without quality scores were contained in the immunoSEQ output, filtering matching that applied to full-length reads could not be performed. To assign V/J genes and CDR3, sequences were annotated using PyIR, a Python wrapper for IgBLAST v1.9, with IMGT germline references. Reads with weak V/J assignments (E-value above 1e-6), missing CDR3, stop codons, out-of-frame junctions, or ambiguous translated residues were removed. V3J clonotypes were defined as sequences sharing the same inferred V gene, J gene, and CDR3 amino acid sequence. To compute the percentage overlap between repertoires, the number of shared unique clonotypes was divided by the size of the smaller repertoire. RTK rarefaction, the Chao1 estimator, and Recon v2.1 estimates of unobserved clonotypes were used to assess repertoire richness. For all TCRbeta clonotypes obtained by the gDNA method from a few donors, generation probabilities were computed with OLGA. TCRdb limited this immuneACCESS table to in-frame rearrangements with V and J called. A share of clones is missing; checked studies link under half to unresolved V genes, and the rest is unexplained. V and J calls and clone size are as listed in that table; D and trimming were resolved from the DNA. Present in this sample are 950,000 to 1,300,000 clones, about 75% of which were seen just once. About 1.4% of the sample lies in the top ten.

Broader findings and caveats from the paper: Sampling was restricted to blood, and TCR repertoires in tissue are likely to differ from TCR repertoires in blood. Based on pairwise subsampling, the degree of clonotype sharing among donors was expected to be affected by sequencing depth. Incomplete sequencing was indicated by rarefaction of sorted-subset datasets, despite the large sequencing depth. Naive subsets generally had larger estimated clonotype richness than memory subsets did. Because the study included a small number of donors, the genetic and exposure-history diversity represented was limited. Compared with non-shared clonotypes, the clonotypes found in all four sorted-subset donors had higher generation probabilities. Across four donors, about 4.5% of naive CD4, over 3% of naive CD8, about 2.3% of memory CD4, and roughly 0.4% of memory CD8 clonotypes were shared.

The germline V gene yields SNHLY for CDR1 and FYNNEI for CDR2. Measured from the cysteine to the phenylalanine, the CDR3 is 15 residues long. Solely the CDR3 DNA is kept, with 45 bases framed from the first base. At the junction V is shortened by 6 bases and J by 10 bases, with 22 bases in between. Rearrangement joined TRBV2 to TRBJ2-1; possibly the D gene is TRBD1, per 6 matching bases. Sequencing was performed on memory CD4+ T cells sorted from blood. The cell subset or site label, as the study defines it: CD45RA-negative fraction. This TCR came from a young man in good health. The CDR3 is CASRPTGSVFSEQFF. The DNA sequence is as follows: TGTGCCAGCAGACCCACAGGGAGCGTTTTCTCGGAGCAGTTCTTC.